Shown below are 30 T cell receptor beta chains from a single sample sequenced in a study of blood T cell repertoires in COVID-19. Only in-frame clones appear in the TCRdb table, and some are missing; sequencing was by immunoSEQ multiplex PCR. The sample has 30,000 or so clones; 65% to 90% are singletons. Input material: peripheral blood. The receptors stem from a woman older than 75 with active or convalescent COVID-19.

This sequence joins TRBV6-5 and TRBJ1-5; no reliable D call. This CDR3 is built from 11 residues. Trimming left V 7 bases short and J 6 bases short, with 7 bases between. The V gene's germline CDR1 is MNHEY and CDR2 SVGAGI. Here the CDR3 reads CASTGGQPQHF. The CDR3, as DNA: TGTGCCAGCACAGGAGGTCAGCCCCAGCATTTT.

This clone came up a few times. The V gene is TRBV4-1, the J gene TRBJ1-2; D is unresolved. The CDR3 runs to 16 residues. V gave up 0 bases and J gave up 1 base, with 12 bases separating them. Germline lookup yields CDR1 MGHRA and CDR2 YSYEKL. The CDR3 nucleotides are TGCGCCAGCAGCCAAGATGCCCTGAGCCTTAACTATGGCTACACCTTC. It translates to CASSQDALSLNYGYTF.

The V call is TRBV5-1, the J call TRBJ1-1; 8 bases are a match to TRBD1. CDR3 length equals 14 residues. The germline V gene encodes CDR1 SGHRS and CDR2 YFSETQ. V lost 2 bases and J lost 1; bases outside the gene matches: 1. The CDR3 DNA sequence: TGCGCCAGCAGCTTAACAGGGGGGAACACTGAAGCTTTCTTT. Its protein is CASSLTGGNTEAFF.

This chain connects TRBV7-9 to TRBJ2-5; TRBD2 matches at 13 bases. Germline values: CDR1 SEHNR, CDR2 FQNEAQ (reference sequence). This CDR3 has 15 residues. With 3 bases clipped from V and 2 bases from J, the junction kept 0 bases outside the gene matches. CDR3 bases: TGTGCCAGCAGCTTGACTAGCGGGGGGCAAGAGACCCAGTACTTC. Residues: CASSLTSGGQETQYF.

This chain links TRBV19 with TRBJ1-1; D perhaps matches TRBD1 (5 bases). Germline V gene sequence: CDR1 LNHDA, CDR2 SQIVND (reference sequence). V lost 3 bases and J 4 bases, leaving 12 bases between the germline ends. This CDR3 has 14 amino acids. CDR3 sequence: CASSISGTVTEAFF. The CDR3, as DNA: TGTGCCAGTAGTATTTCCGGGACTGTCACTGAAGCTTTCTTT.

The CDR3 DNA reads TGTGCCAGCAGCTCGGCGGACAGACTAGCGGGAGGGCGCGAGCAGTACTTC. Residues: CASSSADRLAGGREQYF. V and J are TRBV7-2 and TRBJ2-7; 14 bases fit TRBD2. Germline V lookup: CDR1 SGHTA, CDR2 FQGNSA. This CDR3 has 17 amino acids. J lost 6 bases, V lost 4 bases, and 11 bases had no gene match.

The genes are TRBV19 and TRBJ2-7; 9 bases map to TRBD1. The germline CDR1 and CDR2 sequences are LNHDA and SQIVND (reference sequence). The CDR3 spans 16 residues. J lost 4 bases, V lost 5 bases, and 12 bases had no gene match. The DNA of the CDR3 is TGTGCCAGTAGTGGTTCCTTCGGACAGGGGTTGTACGAGCAGTACTTC. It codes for CASSGSFGQGLYEQYF.

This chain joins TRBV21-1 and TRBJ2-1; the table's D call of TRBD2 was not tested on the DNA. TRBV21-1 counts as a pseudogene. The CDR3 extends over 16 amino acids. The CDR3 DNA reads TGTGCCAGCAACCACCTAGCGGGGTCGGGAGTGAATGAGCAGTTCTTC. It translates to CASNHLAGSGVNEQFF.

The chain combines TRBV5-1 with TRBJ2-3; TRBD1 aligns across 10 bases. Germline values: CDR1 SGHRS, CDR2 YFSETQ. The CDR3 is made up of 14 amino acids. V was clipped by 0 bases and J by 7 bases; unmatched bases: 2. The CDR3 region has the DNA TGCGCCAGCAGCTTGGGGGACAGGGGTAATACGCAGTATTTT. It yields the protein CASSLGDRGNTQYF. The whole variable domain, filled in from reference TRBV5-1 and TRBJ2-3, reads KAGVTQTPRYLIKTRGQQVTLSCSPISGHRSVSWYQQTPGQGLQFLFEYFSETQRNKGNFPGRFSGRQFSNSRSEMNVSTLELGDSALYLCASSLGDRGNTQYFGPGTRLTVL.

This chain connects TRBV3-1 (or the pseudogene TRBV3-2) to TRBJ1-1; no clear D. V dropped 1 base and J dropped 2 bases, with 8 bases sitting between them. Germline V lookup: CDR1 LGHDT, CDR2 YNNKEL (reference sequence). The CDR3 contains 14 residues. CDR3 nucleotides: TGTGCCAGCAGCCAAGGCCGGGGTAACACTGAAGCTTTCTTT. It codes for CASSQGRGNTEAFF.

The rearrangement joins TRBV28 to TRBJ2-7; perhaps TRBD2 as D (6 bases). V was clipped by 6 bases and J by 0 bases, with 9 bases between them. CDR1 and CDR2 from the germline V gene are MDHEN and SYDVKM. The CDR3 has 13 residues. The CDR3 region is CASSRTISYEQYF. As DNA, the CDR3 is TGTGCCAGCAGCAGGACTATCTCCTACGAGCAGTACTTC.

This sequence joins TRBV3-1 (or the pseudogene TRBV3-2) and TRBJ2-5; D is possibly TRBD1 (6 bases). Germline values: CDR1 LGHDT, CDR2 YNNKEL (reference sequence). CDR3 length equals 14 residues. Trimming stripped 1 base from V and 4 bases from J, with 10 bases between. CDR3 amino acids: CASSQGGGGETQYF. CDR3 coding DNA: TGTGCCAGCAGCCAAGGTGGGGGCGGAGAGACCCAGTACTTC.

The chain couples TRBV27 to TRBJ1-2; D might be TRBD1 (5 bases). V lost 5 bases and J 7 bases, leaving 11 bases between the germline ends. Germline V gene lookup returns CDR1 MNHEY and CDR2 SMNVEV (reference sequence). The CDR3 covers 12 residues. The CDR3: CASSRQGSGYTF. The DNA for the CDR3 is TGTGCCAGCAGTCGCCAGGGATCTGGCTACACCTTC.

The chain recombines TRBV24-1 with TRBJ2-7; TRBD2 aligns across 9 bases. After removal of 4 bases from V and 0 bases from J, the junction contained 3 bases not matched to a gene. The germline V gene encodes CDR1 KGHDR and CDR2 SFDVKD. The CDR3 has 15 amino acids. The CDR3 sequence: CATSDQAGGSYEQYF. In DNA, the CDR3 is TGTGCCACCAGTGACCAAGCGGGAGGCTCCTACGAGCAGTACTTC.

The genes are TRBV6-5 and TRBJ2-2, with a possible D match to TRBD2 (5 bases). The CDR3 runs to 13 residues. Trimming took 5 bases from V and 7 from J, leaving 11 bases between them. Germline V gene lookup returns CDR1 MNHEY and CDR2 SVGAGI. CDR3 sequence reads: CASSPSRVGELFF. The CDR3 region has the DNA TGTGCCAGCAGTCCCTCGAGGGTCGGGGAGCTGTTTTTT.

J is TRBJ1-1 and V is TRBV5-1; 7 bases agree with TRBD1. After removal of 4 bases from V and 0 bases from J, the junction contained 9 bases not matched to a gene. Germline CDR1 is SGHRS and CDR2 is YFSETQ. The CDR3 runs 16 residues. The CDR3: CASSPGQRAMNTEAFF. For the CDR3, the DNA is TGCGCCAGCAGCCCGGGACAGAGGGCAATGAACACTGAAGCTTTCTTT.

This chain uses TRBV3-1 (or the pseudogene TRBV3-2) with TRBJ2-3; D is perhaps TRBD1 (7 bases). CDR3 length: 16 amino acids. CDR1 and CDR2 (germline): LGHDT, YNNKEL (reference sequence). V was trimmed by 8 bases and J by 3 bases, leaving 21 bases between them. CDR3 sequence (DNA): TGTGCCAGCGCCAAGGGGGCGCAGGGGGGTACAGATACGCAGTATTTT. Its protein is CASAKGAQGGTDTQYF.

For the CDR3, the DNA is TGTGCCGGAAGAAACAGGGATGGCTATGGCTACACCTTC. Its protein is CAGRNRDGYGYTF. The V and J genes are TRBV7-2 and TRBJ1-2, with TRBD1 as a possible D gene (6 bases). V dropped 11 bases and J dropped 4 bases, with 17 bases sitting between them. Germline lookup yields CDR1 SGHTA and CDR2 FQGNSA. The CDR3 has 13 amino acids.

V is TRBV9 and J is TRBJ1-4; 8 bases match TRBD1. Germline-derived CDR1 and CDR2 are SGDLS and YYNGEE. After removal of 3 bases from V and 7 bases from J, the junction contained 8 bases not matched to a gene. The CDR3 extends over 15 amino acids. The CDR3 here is CASSASGGRSEKLFF. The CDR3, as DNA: TGTGCCAGCAGCGCCTCAGGGGGCCGGAGTGAAAAACTGTTTTTT.

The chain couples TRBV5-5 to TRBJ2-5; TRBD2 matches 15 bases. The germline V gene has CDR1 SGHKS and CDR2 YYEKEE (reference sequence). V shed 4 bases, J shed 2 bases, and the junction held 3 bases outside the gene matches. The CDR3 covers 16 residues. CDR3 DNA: TGTGCCAGCAGCCATGGACTAGCGGGGGGGCAAGAGACCCAGTACTTC. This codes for CASSHGLAGGQETQYF. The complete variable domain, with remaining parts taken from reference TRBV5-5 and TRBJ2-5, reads DAGVTQSPTHLIKTRGQQVTLRCSPISGHKSVSWYQQVLGQGPQFIFQYYEKEERGRGNFPDRFSARQFPNYSSELNVNALLLGDSALYLCASSHGLAGGQETQYFGPGTRLLVL.

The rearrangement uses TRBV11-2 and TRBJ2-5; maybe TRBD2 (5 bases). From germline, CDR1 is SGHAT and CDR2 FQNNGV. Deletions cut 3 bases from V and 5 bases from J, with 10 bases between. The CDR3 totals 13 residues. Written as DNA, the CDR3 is TGTGCCAGCAGCTTGGGAGTTCGGGAGACCCAGTACTTC. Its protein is CASSLGVRETQYF.

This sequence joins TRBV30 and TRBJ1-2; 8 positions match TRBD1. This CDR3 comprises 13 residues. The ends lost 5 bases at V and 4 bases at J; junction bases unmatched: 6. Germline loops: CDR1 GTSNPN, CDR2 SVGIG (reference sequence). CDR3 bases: TGTGCCTGGCGGACAGGGATTAGCTATGGCTACACCTTC. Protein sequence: CAWRTGISYGYTF.

The CDR3 DNA reads as TGCGCCAGCAGCTTGGGAGTGTCGGCGGTTAGGGAAAAACTGTTTTTT. It translates to CASSLGVSAVREKLFF. This chain joins TRBV5-1 and TRBJ1-4, with D unclear. Germline CDR1 and CDR2: SGHRS and YFSETQ. V gave up 0 bases and J gave up 8 bases, with 17 bases separating them. CDR3 length: 16 amino acids.

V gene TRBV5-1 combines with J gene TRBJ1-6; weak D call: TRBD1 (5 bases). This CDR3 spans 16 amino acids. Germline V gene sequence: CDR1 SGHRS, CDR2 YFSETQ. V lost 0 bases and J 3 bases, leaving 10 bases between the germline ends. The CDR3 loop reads CASSLGGGIYNSPLHF. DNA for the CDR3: TGCGCCAGCAGCTTGGGCGGGGGGATCTATAATTCACCCCTCCACTTT.

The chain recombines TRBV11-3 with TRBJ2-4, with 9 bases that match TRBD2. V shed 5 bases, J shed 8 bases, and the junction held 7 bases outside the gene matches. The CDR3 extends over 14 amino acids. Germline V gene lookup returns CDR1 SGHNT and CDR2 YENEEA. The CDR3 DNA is TGTGCCAGCAGCATTAGCGGGAGTGGGTACATTCAGTACTTC. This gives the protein CASSISGSGYIQYF.

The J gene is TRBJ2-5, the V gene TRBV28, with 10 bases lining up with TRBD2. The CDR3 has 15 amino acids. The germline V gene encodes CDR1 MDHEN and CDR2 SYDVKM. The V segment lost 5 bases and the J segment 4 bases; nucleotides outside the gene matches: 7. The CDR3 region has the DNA TGTGCCAGCAGTCGGACTAGCGGAGGCGGAGAGACCCAGTACTTC. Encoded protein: CASSRTSGGGETQYF. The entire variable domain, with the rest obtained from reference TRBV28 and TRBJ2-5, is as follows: DVKVTQSSRYLVKRTGEKVFLECVQDMDHENMFWYRQDPGLGLRLIYFSYDVKMKEKGDIPEGYSVSREKKERFSLILESASTNQTSMYLCASSRTSGGGETQYFGPGTRLLVL.

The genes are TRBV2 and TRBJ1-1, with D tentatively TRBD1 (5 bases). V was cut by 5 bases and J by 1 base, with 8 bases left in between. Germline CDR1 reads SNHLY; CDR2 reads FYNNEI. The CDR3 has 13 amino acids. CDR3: CASSPDTNTEAFF. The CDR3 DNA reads TGTGCCAGCAGTCCGGACACGAACACTGAAGCTTTCTTT.

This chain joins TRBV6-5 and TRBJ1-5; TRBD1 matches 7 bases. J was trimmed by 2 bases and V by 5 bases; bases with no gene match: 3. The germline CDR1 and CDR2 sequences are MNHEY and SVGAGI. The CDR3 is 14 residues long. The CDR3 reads CASSRQGGNQPQHF. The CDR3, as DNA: TGTGCCAGCAGTCGACAGGGTGGCAATCAGCCCCAGCATTTT.

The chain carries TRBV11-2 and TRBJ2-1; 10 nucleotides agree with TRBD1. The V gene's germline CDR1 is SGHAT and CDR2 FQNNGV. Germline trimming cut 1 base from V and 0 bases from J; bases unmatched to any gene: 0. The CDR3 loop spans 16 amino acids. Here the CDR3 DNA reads TGTGCCAGCAGCTTAGGACAGGGGGCCTCCTACAATGAGCAGTTCTTC. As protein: CASSLGQGASYNEQFF.

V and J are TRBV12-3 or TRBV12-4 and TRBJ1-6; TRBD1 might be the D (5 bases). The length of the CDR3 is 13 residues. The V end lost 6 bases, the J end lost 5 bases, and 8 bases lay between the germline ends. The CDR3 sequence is CASRDRNNSPLHF. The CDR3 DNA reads TGTGCCAGCAGAGACAGAAATAATTCACCCCTCCACTTT.